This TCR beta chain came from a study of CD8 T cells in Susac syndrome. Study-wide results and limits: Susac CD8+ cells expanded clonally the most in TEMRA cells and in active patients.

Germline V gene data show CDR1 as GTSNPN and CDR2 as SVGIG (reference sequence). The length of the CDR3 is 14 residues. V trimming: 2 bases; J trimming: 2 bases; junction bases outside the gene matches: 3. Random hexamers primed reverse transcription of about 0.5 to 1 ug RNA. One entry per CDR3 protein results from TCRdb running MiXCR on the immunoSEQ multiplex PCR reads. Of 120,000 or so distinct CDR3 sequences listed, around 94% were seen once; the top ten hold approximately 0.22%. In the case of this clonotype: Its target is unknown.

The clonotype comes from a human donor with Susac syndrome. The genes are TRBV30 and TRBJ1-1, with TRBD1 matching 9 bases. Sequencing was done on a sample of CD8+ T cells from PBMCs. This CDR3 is CAWSWTGVNTEAFF. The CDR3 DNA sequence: TGTGCCTGGAGTTGGACAGGGGTTAACACTGAAGCTTTCTTT. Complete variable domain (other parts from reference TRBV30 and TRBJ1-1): SQTIHQWPATLVQPVGSPLSLECTVEGTSNPNLYWYRQAAGRGLQLLFYSVGIGQISSEVPQNLSASRPQDRQFILSSKKLLLSDSGFYLCAWSWTGVNTEAFFGQGTRLTVV.